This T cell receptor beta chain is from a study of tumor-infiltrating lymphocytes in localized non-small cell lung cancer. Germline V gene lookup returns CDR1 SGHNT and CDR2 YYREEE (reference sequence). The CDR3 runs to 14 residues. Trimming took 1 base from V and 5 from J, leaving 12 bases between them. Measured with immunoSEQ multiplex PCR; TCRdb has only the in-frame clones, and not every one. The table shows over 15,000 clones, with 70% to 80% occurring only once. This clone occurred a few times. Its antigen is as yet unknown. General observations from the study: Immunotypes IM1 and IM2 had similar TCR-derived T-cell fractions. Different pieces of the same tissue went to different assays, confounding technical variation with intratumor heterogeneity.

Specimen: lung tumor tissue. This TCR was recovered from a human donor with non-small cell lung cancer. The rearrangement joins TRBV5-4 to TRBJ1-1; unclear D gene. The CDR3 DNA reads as TGTGCCAGCAGCTTGAGAGTTCCGGGAACTGAAGCTTTCTTT. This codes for CASSLRVPGTEAFF. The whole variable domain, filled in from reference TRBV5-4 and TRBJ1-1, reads ETGVTQSPTHLIKTRGQQVTLRCSSQSGHNTVSWYQQALGQGPQFIFQYYREEENGRGNFPPRFSGLQFPNYSSELNVNALELDDSALYLCASSLRVPGTEAFFGQGTRLTVV.